The text below deals with one T cell receptor beta chain. The antigen is undetermined. This sample is drawn from a study of T cell responses to AZD1222 COVID-19 vaccine. Study-wide results and limits: Repertoires were collected only later (after the peak T cell response had occurred).

Libraries were prepared by immunoSEQ multiplex PCR; TCRdb keeps only in-frame clonotypes and omits some of them. The sample lists approximately 150,000 clones; 90% to 95% were seen once. V lost 5 bases to trimming and J lost 3 bases; unmatched junction nucleotides: 2. CDR3 size: 13 residues. The chain is built from TRBV12-3 or TRBV12-4 and TRBJ1-2; 8 nucleotides line up with TRBD1. The receptor comes from an adult in good health. The sequencing here drew on peripheral blood, taken on day 0 of AZD1222 vaccination. The CDR3 loop is CASSPDRDYGYTF. CDR3 nucleotides: TGTGCCAGCAGTCCGGACAGGGACTATGGCTACACCTTC.